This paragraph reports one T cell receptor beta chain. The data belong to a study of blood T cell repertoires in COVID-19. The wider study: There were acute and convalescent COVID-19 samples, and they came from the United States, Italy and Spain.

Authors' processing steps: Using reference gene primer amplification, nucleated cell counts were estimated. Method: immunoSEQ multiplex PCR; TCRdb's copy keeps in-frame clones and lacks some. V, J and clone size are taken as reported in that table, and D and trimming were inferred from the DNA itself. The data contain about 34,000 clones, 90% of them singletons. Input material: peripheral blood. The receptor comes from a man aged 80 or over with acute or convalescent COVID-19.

CDR3 coding DNA: TGTGCCAGCAGCTCCCAAGCGGGGGAAAACTACAATGAGCAGTTCTTC. It encodes CASSSQAGENYNEQFF. The chain combines TRBV5-4 with TRBJ2-1; TRBD2 agrees at 8 bases. Germline CDR1 and CDR2: SGHNT and YYREEE (reference sequence). V was pared by 3 bases and J by 3 bases, with 8 bases of the junction left unmatched. CDR3 length: 16 residues.